This TCR beta chain was sequenced during a study of human T cells and chemical hapten exposure. Study results and caveats: TCRs at a frequency above 1 in 1000 stayed unchanged with DPC sensitization.

The authors extracted total RNA from unfractionated whole blood. This clonotype was counted a few times. Its antigen is undetermined. TCRdb ran MiXCR on the 5' RACE reads and lists one entry per CDR3 protein. The repertoire holds roughly 110,000 distinct CDR3 sequences, with approximately 20% as singletons. The CDR3 extends over 14 amino acids. V trimming: 6 bases; J trimming: 7 bases; junction bases outside the gene matches: 3. Germline V lookup: CDR1 MNHEY, CDR2 SVGAGI. This TCR was recovered from a human donor in good health. The chain combines TRBV6-5 with TRBJ1-6; 10 nucleotides align to TRBD1. CDR3 sequence reads: CASRGTGENSPLHF. The CDR3 bases are TGTGCCAGCAGGGGGACAGGGGAAAATTCACCCCTCCACTTT.